A selection of T cell receptor beta chains follows, all from one sample in a study of blood T cell repertoires in COVID-19. Sequencing used immunoSEQ multiplex PCR; TCRdb keeps in-frame clones, though not all of them. The table includes hundreds of thousands of clones, about 85% detected once. The sequenced sample was PBMCs or T cells enriched from blood (not recorded which). The receptor set was obtained from a woman aged 25-40 years with acute COVID-19. Both conserved end residues are part of each CDR3. A D gene is named only where the DNA matches it firmly.

cdr3_aa | v_call | d_call | j_call
CASSQVGPPRVNTEAFF | TRBV4-2 | . | TRBJ1-1
CSVGIADTQYF | TRBV20-1 | . | TRBJ2-3
CASRLTGMNTEAFF | TRBV7-8 | . | TRBJ1-1
CASSLPRGRGTSGYTF | TRBV3-1/TRBV3-2 | . | TRBJ1-2
CSASDSNSNQPQHF | TRBV20-1 | . | TRBJ1-5
CASSQGSSGRAYEQYF | TRBV4-1 | TRBD2 | TRBJ2-7
CAISTAVNTGELFF | TRBV10-3 | . | TRBJ2-2
CASSDRGQETQYF | TRBV12-3/TRBV12-4 | TRBD1 | TRBJ2-5
CASSQKENEQFF | TRBV4-1 | . | TRBJ2-1
CASSQAVQETQYF | TRBV7-2 | . | TRBJ2-5
CASSLGTSDVYEQYF | TRBV11-2 | TRBD2 | TRBJ2-7
CASSFGARLATYEQYF | TRBV13 | TRBD2 | TRBJ2-7
CASTSGLAGSPLHF | TRBV5-5 | . | TRBJ1-6
CATSELAGGRHVTQYF | TRBV24-1 | TRBD2 | TRBJ2-3